This is a list of T cell receptor beta chains from one sample in a study of identical twins. TCRdb used MiXCR to reprocess the 5' RACE reads, holding one entry per CDR3 protein. This table has approximately 410,000 distinct CDR3 sequences, under 20% appearing once. The sequencing input was naive T cells sorted from blood. Source of these receptors: a man aged 50 to 60 in good health. Each CDR3 is given without its conserved first and last residue. A D gene is named only where the DNA matches it firmly.

V,J,D,CDR3
TRBV6-1,TRBJ2-2,-,ASSPPGTSPGELF
TRBV20-1,TRBJ2-5,TRBD2,SANLAGRTQY
TRBV5-1,TRBJ2-7,TRBD1,ASSSWDSSYEQY
TRBV20-1,TRBJ2-2,TRBD1,SAGQASTGELF
TRBV27,TRBJ2-1,TRBD2,ASSGRLAGLDEQF
TRBV5-1,TRBJ2-5,-,ASSLEFSNQETQY
TRBV6-1,TRBJ2-1,-,ASRIRAGSTYNEQF
TRBV5-1,TRBJ2-3,TRBD1,ASSDPQGTDTQY
TRBV20-1,TRBJ2-1,-,SASRQGGGNEQF
TRBV10-3,TRBJ1-1,-,AISDRGETEAF
TRBV18,TRBJ2-5,-,ASSPPWEVKETQY
TRBV7-2,TRBJ2-6,-,ASSLSLGANVLT
TRBV20-1,TRBJ2-2,TRBD1,SALAGDRRTGELF
TRBV6-1,TRBJ1-5,TRBD1,ASRSTGTNQPQH
TRBV7-2,TRBJ1-5,TRBD1,ASSHGTVGNQPQH
TRBV11-1,TRBJ2-3,TRBD2,ASSSRLAGPVLITDTQY
TRBV20-1,TRBJ2-1,TRBD2,SAKRGNYNEQF
TRBV20-1,TRBJ2-3,TRBD2,SARDRTRTYTDTQY
TRBV24-1,TRBJ1-2,-,ATSGTGMDYGYT
TRBV5-1,TRBJ2-2,-,ASSSTGHLNTGELF
TRBV20-1,TRBJ2-7,-,SAGNRDPYEQY
TRBV12-3/TRBV12-4,TRBJ2-1,TRBD1,ASSFVFGTGYNEQF
TRBV29-1,TRBJ2-5,-,SGGAGIQETQY
TRBV7-2,TRBJ2-4,TRBD1,ASSPDRGRDIQY
TRBV20-1,TRBJ2-7,TRBD2,SASQSGRARYEQY
TRBV15,TRBJ2-1,-,ATRTIQYNEQF
TRBV12-3/TRBV12-4,TRBJ2-6,-,ASTLTGANVLT
TRBV6-5,TRBJ2-5,TRBD1,ASSYSGGSKTQY